Listed below are T cell receptor beta chains from one sample, sequenced in a study of metastatic and nonmetastatic thyroid tumors. With MiXCR, TCRdb called clones anew from the PCR reads. The sample records under 95,000 clones, 9.5% to 15% being singletons. Sequenced: blood. Receptors originate from a female donor with papillary thyroid cancer or a benign thyroid nodule (not recorded which). Some clones in this sample may be carry-over from other donors' samples. Both conserved end residues are part of each CDR3. A D gene is named only where the DNA matches it firmly. A row's size may be missing; if present it is once, few, many or a size class.

d_gene: TRBD2; j_gene: TRBJ2-3; abundance: many; v_gene: TRBV7-2; CDR3aa: CASSSSGTQGDTQYF; CDR3nt: TGTGCCAGCAGTTCTAGCGGGACCCAGGGAGATACGCAGTATTTT
d_gene: NA; j_gene: TRBJ2-4; abundance: many; v_gene: TRBV20-1; CDR3aa: CSASDSQAKNIQYF; CDR3nt: TGCAGTGCTAGTGATTCCCAGGCCAAAAACATTCAGTACTTC
d_gene: TRBD1; j_gene: TRBJ1-2; abundance: many; v_gene: TRBV29-1; CDR3aa: CSVGDRGGGYTF; CDR3nt: TGCAGCGTTGGTGACAGGGGAGGGGGCTACACCTTC
d_gene: NA; j_gene: TRBJ1-1; abundance: many; v_gene: TRBV19; CDR3aa: CASRVNRESTEAFF; CDR3nt: TGTGCCAGTAGAGTCAACAGGGAGAGCACTGAAGCTTTCTTT
d_gene: TRBD2; j_gene: TRBJ2-5; abundance: few; v_gene: TRBV9; CDR3aa: CASSVGGSSGTLQETQYF; CDR3nt: TGTGCCAGCAGCGTAGGAGGGTCTAGCGGGACCCTACAAGAGACCCAGTACTTC
d_gene: TRBD2; j_gene: TRBJ2-1; abundance: many; v_gene: TRBV18; CDR3aa: CASSSSGSSYNEQFF; CDR3nt: TGTGCCAGCTCATCTAGCGGGAGCTCCTACAATGAGCAGTTCTTC
d_gene: TRBD2; j_gene: TRBJ2-2; abundance: NA; v_gene: TRBV6-1; CDR3aa: CASSPLRLAGGPSELFF; CDR3nt: TGTGCCAGCAGCCCCCTTCGACTAGCGGGAGGGCCGTCGGAGCTGTTTTTT
d_gene: NA; j_gene: TRBJ1-1; abundance: many; v_gene: TRBV19; CDR3aa: CASSERGNTEAFF; CDR3nt: TGTGCCAGTAGTGAACGGGGGAACACTGAAGCTTTCTTT
d_gene: NA; j_gene: TRBJ2-1; abundance: once; v_gene: TRBV11-2; CDR3aa: CASSPLGGGSMDEQFF; CDR3nt: TGTGCCAGCAGCCCTCTTGGAGGTGGGAGCATGGATGAGCAGTTCTTC
d_gene: NA; j_gene: TRBJ1-4; abundance: few; v_gene: TRBV7-9; CDR3aa: CAGGGEKLFF; CDR3nt: TGTGCCGGCGGGGGCGAAAAACTGTTTTTT